What follows is one TCR beta chain and its context. This receptor's antigen is unknown. No base qualities exist here, and no much larger clone lies one base off it. Library preparation employed 5' RACE. Sequencing instrument: Illumina HiSeq 2500. A second PCR of roughly 6 to 12 cycles was run with a J-beta primer mix and a sample-barcoded 5' primer. A unique molecular identifier was introduced onto each TCR beta cDNA molecule by a template-switch 5' adaptor carrying 12 random nucleotides. Each sample yielded at least 3 million CDR3-containing paired-end reads. The Mint cDNA synthesis kit, primed by a TRBC-specific oligonucleotide, was used to synthesize first-strand cDNA from all RNA. Following uracil-DNA glycosylase treatment, all cDNA underwent a first 18-cycle PCR with the universal primers M1SS and BC2_uni_R. Per the source publication's procedure: Normalization of each sample was performed by random selection of 1 million high-quality reads, each carrying a distinct molecular identifier. Reads with shared molecular identifiers were discarded instead of being binned into consensus sequences. MiTCR, set to a Q25 quality threshold and the strictest error-elimination algorithm, was used for CDR3 identification, clonotype clustering and error correction. A nonparametric unseen species model using Euler transformation provided a lower-bound estimate of total TCR beta diversity. TCRdb ran its own pipeline on the public reads, namely fastp trimming at Q25 and MiXCR clone calling, and kept in-frame beta chains. A single entry per CDR3 protein holds the most common genes and DNA from its merged rows. The V and J calls reflect TCRdb's pipeline rather than the authors' work. This sample lists approximately 900,000 distinct CDR3 sequences; roughly 43% were detected once. Jointly, the top ten make up around 15% of the sample.

Donors were 40 or so systemically healthy Caucasian individuals from Russia aged roughly 6 to 95 years. Each donor gave around 9 milliliters of peripheral blood, collected into EDTA-treated Vacutainer tubes. Ficoll-Paque density-gradient centrifugation was used to isolate PBMCs, with at least 6.5 million per sample. Total RNA, at least 6 micrograms per sample, was extracted from PBMCs with Trizol reagent. For every donor, an aliquot of PBMCs went through flow cytometry to measure the percentages of naive CD45RAhigh/CD27high T cells. Including the terminal cysteine and phenylalanine, the CDR3 comprises 15 residues. Only CDR3 DNA remains: 45 bases, in frame from the first base. According to the germline V gene, CDR1 reads SGHRS and CDR2 reads YFSETQ. V is shortened by 3 bases, J by 7 bases, and the region joining them spans 16 bases. The data derive from a study of blood T cells in healthy people across ages (dated by TCRdb to between 2014 and 2016). Regarding the study in general: In model experiments, roughly one uniquely barcoded TCR beta cDNA molecule per two T cells was captured by template switching. To avoid experimental bias, donors of different ages were distributed randomly across sequencing lanes. To track age-related changes in TCR beta repertoire diversity, the study relied on deep sequencing normalized with unique cDNA molecular identifiers. Four age groups were formed from the donors: young (average around 15 years), middle-aged (approximately 40), aged (around 62) and long-lived (about 80). The study analyzed two additional independent replicas of 1 million unique cDNA reads from the same blood draw for two donors, one aged 18 to 30 and one aged 80 or older. General findings and caveats noted by the study authors: Compared with the aged group, the long-lived group had more naive CD4+ T cells, fewer expanded clones and increased TCR diversity, a pattern suggesting age selection. Estimates of total diversity based on one million sequenced T cells were considered lower bounds and underestimates. Conclusive comparison of naive and antigen-experienced compartments was prevented by the profiling of bulk unsorted PBMCs. There was a strong correlation between observed TCR beta diversity and the percentage of naive T cells measured by flow cytometry. Observed TCR beta diversity per million T cells fell roughly linearly with age, and a significant reduction was already apparent by age roughly 41. Donor CMV infection status was unknown, potentially confounding age-related changes in expanded clonotypes.

This TCR was sampled from a man aged 30 to 45 in good health. In this chain, TRBV5-1 is recombined with TRBJ1-4; TRBD1 is possibly the D segment (6 matching bases). Material for sequencing was blood. The CDR3 sequence is CASSWGGSPGEKLFF. The bases are TGCGCCAGCAGCTGGGGGGGCTCCCCTGGTGAAAAACTGTTTTTT.